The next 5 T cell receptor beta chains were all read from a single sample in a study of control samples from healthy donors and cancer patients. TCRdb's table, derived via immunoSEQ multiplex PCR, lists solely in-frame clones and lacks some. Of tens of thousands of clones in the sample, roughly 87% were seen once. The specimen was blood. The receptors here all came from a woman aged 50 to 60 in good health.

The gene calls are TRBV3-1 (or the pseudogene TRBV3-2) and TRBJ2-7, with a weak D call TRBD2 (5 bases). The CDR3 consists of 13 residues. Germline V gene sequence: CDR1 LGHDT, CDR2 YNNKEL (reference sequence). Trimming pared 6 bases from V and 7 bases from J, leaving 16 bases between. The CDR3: CASSRGLGGEQYF. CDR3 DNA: TGTGCCAGCAGTCGAGGACTCGGTGGAGAGCAGTACTTC.

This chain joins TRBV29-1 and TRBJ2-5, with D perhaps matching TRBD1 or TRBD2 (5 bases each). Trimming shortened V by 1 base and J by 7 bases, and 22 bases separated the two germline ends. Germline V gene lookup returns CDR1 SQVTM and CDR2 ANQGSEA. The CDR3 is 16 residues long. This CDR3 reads CSVEGGMGTDTGTQYF. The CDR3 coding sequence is TGCAGCGTTGAAGGGGGGATGGGGACCGATACCGGGACCCAGTACTTC. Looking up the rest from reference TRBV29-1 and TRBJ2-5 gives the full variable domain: SAVISQKPSRDICQRGTSLTIQCQVDSQVTMMFWYRQQPGQSLTLIATANQGSEATYESGFVIDKFPISRPNLTFSTLTVSNMSPEDSSIYLCSVEGGMGTDTGTQYFGPGTRLLVL.

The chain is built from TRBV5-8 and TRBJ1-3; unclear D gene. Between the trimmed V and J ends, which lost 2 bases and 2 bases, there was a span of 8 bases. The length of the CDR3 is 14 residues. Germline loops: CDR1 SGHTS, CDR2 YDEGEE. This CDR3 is CASSLPSPGNTIYF. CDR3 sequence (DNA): TGTGCCAGCAGCTTACCGTCCCCTGGAAACACCATATATTTT.

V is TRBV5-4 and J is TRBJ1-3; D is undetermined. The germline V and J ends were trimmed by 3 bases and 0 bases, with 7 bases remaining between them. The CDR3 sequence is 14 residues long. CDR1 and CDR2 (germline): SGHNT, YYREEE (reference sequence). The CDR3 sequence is CASSSGSSGNTIYF. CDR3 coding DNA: TGTGCCAGCAGCTCGGGTTCCTCTGGAAACACCATATATTTT.

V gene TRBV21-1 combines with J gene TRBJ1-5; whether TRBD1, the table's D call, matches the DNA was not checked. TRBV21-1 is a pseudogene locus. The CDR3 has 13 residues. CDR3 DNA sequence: TGTGCCAGCCAAGGGGCTGGCAATCAGCCCCAGCATTTT. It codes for CASQGAGNQPQHF.